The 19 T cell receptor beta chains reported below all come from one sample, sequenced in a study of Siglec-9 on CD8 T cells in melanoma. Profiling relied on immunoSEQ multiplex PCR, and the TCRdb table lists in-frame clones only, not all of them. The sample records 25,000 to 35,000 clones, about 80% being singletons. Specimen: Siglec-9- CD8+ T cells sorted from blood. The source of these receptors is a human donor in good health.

The CDR3 protein is CASSKAGTGSSAFF. The CDR3 region has the DNA TGTGCCAGCAGCAAAGCCGGGACAGGGTCCTCGGCTTTCTTT. The chain combines TRBV5-4 with TRBJ1-1; 9 bases fit TRBD1. There are 14 residues in the CDR3. Trimming at V came to 4 bases and at J to 11 bases, leaving 12 bases not matched to a gene. Germline V gene data show CDR1 as SGHNT and CDR2 as YYREEE (reference sequence).

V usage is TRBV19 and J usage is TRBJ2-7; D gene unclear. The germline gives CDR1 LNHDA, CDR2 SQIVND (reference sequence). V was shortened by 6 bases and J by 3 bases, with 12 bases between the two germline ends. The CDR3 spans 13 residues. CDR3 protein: CASREIDNYEQYF. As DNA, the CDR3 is TGTGCCAGTAGAGAAATAGACAACTACGAGCAGTACTTC.

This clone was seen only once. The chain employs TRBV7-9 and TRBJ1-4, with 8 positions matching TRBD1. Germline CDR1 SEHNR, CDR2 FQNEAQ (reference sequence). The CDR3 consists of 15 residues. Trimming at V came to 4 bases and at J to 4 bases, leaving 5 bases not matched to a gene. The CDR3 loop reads CASSSTGVYNEKLFF. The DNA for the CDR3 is TGTGCCAGCAGCTCGACAGGGGTTTATAATGAAAAACTGTTTTTT.

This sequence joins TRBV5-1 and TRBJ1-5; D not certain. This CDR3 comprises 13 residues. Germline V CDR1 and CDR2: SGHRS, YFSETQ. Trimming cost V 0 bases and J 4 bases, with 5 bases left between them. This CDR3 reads CASSLDRNQPQHF. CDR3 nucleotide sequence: TGCGCCAGCAGCTTGGACAGAAATCAGCCCCAGCATTTT. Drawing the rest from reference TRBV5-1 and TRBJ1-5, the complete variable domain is KAGVTQTPRYLIKTRGQQVTLSCSPISGHRSVSWYQQTPGQGLQFLFEYFSETQRNKGNFPGRFSGRQFSNSRSEMNVSTLELGDSALYLCASSLDRNQPQHFGDGTRLSIL.

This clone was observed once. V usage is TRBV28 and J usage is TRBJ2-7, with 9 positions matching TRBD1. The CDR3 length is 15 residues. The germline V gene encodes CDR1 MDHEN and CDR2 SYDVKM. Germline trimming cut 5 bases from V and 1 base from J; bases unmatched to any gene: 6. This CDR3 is CASSADRGSSYEQYF. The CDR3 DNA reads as TGTGCCAGCAGTGCAGACAGGGGGTCGTCCTACGAGCAGTACTTC. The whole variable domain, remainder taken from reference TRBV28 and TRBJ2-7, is DVKVTQSSRYLVKRTGEKVFLECVQDMDHENMFWYRQDPGLGLRLIYFSYDVKMKEKGDIPEGYSVSREKKERFSLILESASTNQTSMYLCASSADRGSSYEQYFGPGTRLTVT.

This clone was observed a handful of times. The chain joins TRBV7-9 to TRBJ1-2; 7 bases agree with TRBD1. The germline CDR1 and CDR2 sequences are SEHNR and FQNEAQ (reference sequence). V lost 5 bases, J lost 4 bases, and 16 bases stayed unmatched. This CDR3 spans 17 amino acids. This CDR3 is CASSGGQRTSVGYGYTF. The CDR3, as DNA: TGTGCCAGCAGCGGGGGACAGAGGACTAGTGTCGGCTATGGCTACACCTTC.

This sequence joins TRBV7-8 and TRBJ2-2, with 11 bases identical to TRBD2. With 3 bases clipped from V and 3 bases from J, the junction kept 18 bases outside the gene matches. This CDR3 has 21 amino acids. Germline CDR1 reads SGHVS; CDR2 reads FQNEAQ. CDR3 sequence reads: CASSLGPRVAGGLGDTGELFF. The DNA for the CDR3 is TGTGCCAGCAGCTTGGGGCCGCGGGTAGCGGGGGGGCTTGGAGACACCGGGGAGCTGTTTTTT.

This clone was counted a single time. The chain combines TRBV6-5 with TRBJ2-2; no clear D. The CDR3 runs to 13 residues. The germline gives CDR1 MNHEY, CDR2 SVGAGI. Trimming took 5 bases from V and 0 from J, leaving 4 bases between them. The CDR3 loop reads CASSPPNTGELFF. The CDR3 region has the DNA TGTGCCAGCAGTCCGCCGAACACCGGGGAGCTGTTTTTT.

CDR3 region: CASSLGGDTDTQYF. In nucleotides, the CDR3 is TGTGCCAGCAGCTTGGGGGGAGACACAGATACGCAGTATTTT. This sequence joins TRBV5-4 and TRBJ2-3; a possible D gene is TRBD2 (5 bases). The V end lost 0 bases, the J end lost 2 bases, and 7 bases lay between the germline ends. Per the germline V gene, CDR1 is SGHNT and CDR2 is YYREEE (reference sequence). This CDR3 spans 14 amino acids.

In DNA form, the CDR3 reads TGCGCCAGCAGCCAAGGGGGGACAGAACGCGCAGGGGGCTACACCTTC. This sequence encodes CASSQGGTERAGGYTF. This sequence joins TRBV4-1 and TRBJ1-2; 7 nucleotides match TRBD1. Trimming removed 1 base from V and 8 bases from J; junction bases left unmatched: 13. The germline V gene has CDR1 MGHRA and CDR2 YSYEKL. This CDR3 is 16 amino acids long.

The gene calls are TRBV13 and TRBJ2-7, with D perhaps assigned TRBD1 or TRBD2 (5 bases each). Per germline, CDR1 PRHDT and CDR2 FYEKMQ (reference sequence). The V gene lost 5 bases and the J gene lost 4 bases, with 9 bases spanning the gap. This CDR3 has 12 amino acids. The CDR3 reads CASSPWGYEQYF. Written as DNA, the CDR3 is TGTGCCAGCAGCCCCTGGGGGTACGAGCAGTACTTC.

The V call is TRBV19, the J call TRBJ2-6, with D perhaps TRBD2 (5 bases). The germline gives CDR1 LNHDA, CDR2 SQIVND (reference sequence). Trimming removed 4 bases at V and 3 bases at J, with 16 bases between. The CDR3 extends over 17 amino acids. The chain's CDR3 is CASSTDEGWSGANVLTF. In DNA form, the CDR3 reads TGTGCCAGTAGTACCGACGAGGGTTGGAGTGGGGCCAACGTCCTGACTTTC.

The DNA for the CDR3 is TGTGCCAGCAGTCCCGGGACAGGGAAGACCGGGGAGCTGTTTTTT. As protein: CASSPGTGKTGELFF. J is TRBJ2-2 and V is TRBV7-8, with 9 bases lining up with TRBD1. V shed 6 bases, J shed 5 bases, and the junction held 7 bases outside the gene matches. Germline-derived CDR1 and CDR2 are SGHVS and FQNEAQ. CDR3 size: 15 residues.

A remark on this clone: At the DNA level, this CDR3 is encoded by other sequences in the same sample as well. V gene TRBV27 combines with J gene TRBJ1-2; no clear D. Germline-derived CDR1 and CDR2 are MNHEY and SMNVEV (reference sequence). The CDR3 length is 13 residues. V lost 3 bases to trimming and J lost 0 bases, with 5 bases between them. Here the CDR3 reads CASSLSSNYGYTF. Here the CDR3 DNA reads TGTGCCAGCAGTTTGTCTTCTAACTATGGCTACACCTTC.

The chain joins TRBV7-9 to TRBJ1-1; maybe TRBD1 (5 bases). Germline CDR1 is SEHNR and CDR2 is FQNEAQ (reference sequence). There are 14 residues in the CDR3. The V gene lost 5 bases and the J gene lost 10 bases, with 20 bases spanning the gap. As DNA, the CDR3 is TGTGCCAGCAGCCCCACCCTTGGGGGTTTCGGAGCTTTCTTT. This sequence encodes CASSPTLGGFGAFF.

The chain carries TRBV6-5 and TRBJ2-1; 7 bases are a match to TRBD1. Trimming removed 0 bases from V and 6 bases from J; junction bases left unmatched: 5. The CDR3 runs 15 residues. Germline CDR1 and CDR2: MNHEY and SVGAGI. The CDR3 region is CASSYSRTGFNEQFF. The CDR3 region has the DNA TGTGCCAGCAGTTACTCCCGGACAGGTTTCAATGAGCAGTTCTTC.

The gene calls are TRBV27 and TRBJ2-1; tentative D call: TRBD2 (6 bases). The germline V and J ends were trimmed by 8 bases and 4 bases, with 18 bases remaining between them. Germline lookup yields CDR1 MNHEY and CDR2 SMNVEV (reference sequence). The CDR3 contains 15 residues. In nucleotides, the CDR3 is TGTGCCAGCTCCGAAGCGGGCCGTGTTTACAATGAGCAGTTCTTC. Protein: CASSEAGRVYNEQFF.

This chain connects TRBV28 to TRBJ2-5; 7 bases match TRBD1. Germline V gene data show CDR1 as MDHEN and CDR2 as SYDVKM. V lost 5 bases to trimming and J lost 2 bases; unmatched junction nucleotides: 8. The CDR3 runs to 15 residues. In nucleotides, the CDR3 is TGTGCCAGCAGTAGGGGGACAGTCCTACAAGAGACCCAGTACTTC. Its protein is CASSRGTVLQETQYF. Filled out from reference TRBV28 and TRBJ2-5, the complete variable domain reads DVKVTQSSRYLVKRTGEKVFLECVQDMDHENMFWYRQDPGLGLRLIYFSYDVKMKEKGDIPEGYSVSREKKERFSLILESASTNQTSMYLCASSRGTVLQETQYFGPGTRLLVL.

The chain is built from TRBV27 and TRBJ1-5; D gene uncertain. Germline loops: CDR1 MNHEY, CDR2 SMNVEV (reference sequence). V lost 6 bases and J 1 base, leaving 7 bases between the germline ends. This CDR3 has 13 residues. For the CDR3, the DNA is TGTGCCAGCAGGGCCAAGAGCAATCAGCCCCAGCATTTT. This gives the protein CASRAKSNQPQHF.